This TCR beta chain originates from a study of blood T cells in healthy people across ages. Overall study findings and caveats: The lack of PBMC sorting stopped any conclusive naive versus antigen-experienced comparison. Diversity estimated from one million T cells was considered an underestimate.

As concerns this clonotype: Antigen specificity is unknown.

Extraction yielded at least 6 micrograms of total RNA per sample. It was with a sample-barcoded 5' primer and a J-beta primer mix that a second PCR of about 7 to 12 cycles was run. Through a template-switch adaptor with 12 random nucleotides, each cDNA molecule received a tag. TCRdb re-called the 5' RACE reads with MiXCR, one entry per CDR3 protein. The sample has about 1.7 million distinct CDR3 sequences, 28% seen once. This receptor was obtained from a woman in her twenties or thirties in good health. The specimen was blood.

As DNA, the CDR3 is TGTGCCAGCAGCAAAGGTCGGGGCAGGTACTACGAGCAGTACTTC. Protein: CASSKGRGRYYEQYF. The chain combines TRBV21-1 with TRBJ2-7; TRBD1 is the table's D call and was not checked against the DNA. TRBV21-1 is termed a pseudogene. The CDR3 is 15 amino acids.